Listed here are 23 T cell receptor beta chains from one sample, sequenced in a study of early T cells in non-severe SARS-CoV-2 infection. Using its own MiXCR run on the 5' RACE reads, TCRdb lists one record per CDR3 protein. The sample consists of some 77,000 distinct CDR3 sequences, roughly 12% of them appearing once. The input for sequencing was whole blood, taken at baseline. The origin of the receptors is an adult who was a healthcare worker with PCR-confirmed SARS-CoV-2 infection or an uninfected control (not recorded which). The donor label of this sample is uncertain.

The genes are TRBV28 and TRBJ2-3; no reliable D call. This CDR3 spans 11 amino acids. The V gene lost 3 bases and the J gene lost 5 bases, with 3 bases spanning the gap. Germline lookup yields CDR1 MDHEN and CDR2 SYDVKM. The DNA for the CDR3 is TGTGCCAGCAGTTTCAAAGATACGCAGTATTTT. Translating gives CASSFKDTQYF.

The gene calls are TRBV6-2 or TRBV6-3 and TRBJ2-2; D uncertain. This CDR3 is 12 amino acids long. V gave up 6 bases and J gave up 1 base, with 3 bases separating them. The V gene's germline CDR1 is MNHEY and CDR2 SVGEGT. In DNA form, the CDR3 reads TGTGCCAGCAGCGAGAACACCGGGGAGCTGTTTTTT. Translation gives CASSENTGELFF.

In its sample, this clonotype was seen many times. This chain joins TRBV6-2 or TRBV6-3 and TRBJ1-2, with 9 bases matching TRBD1. The trim removed 0 bases at V and 6 bases at J, leaving 8 bases unmatched. This CDR3 has 16 residues. Germline values: CDR1 MNHEY, CDR2 SVGEGT. The CDR3 sequence is CASSYSTGTGIDGYTF. The CDR3 DNA reads as TGTGCCAGCAGTTACTCGACGGGGACAGGGATCGATGGCTACACCTTC.

There are many counts of this clonotype. The chain is built from TRBV11-2 and TRBJ2-7; D not certain. With 1 base removed from V and 5 bases from J, the gap between germline ends came to 15 bases. The CDR3 runs 15 residues. Germline V gene data show CDR1 as SGHAT and CDR2 as FQNNGV. CDR3 nucleotides: TGTGCCAGCAGCTTAGTTGTGGCTGGTTCCCACGAGCAGTACTTC. This gives the protein CASSLVVAGSHEQYF.

The chain couples TRBV20-1 to TRBJ1-4; D perhaps matches TRBD1 (5 bases). This CDR3 spans 13 amino acids. V shed 8 bases and J shed 5 bases, with 15 bases lying between them. The germline CDR1 and CDR2 sequences are DFQATT and SNEGSKA (reference sequence). As DNA, the CDR3 is TGCAGTACCCGGCCCGCAGGGAATGAAAAACTGTTTTTT. Translated: CSTRPAGNEKLFF.

This clonotype was detected only a few times. This sequence joins TRBV10-3 and TRBJ1-1; no firm D call. CDR3 length: 15 residues. Trimming left V 0 bases short and J 1 base short, with 9 bases between. In germline, CDR1 is ENHRY, CDR2 SYGVKD. The CDR3 nucleotides read TGTGCCATCAGTGAGTCAAGTGGGAGGAACACTGAAGCTTTCTTT. This sequence encodes CAISESSGRNTEAFF.

The CDR3 DNA reads TGTGCCAGCAGTTATCAGGGTTTTAAGGTCACTGAAGCTTTCTTT. It translates to CASSYQGFKVTEAFF. The V gene is TRBV6-9, the J gene TRBJ1-1; D might be TRBD1 (5 bases). V gave up 2 bases and J gave up 4 bases, with 14 bases separating them. This CDR3 has 15 amino acids. CDR1 is MNHGY and CDR2 is SVAAGI in the germline V gene.

This clonotype occurred a few times. The rearrangement uses TRBV6-6 and TRBJ2-4; unclear D gene. Germline assignment: CDR1 MNHNY and CDR2 SVGAGI (reference sequence). V shed 6 bases and J shed 0 bases, with 15 bases lying between them. This CDR3 is built from 16 residues. This CDR3 reads CASSPSSDLAKNIQYF. The CDR3 DNA sequence: TGTGCCAGCAGCCCTTCGTCCGACCTAGCCAAAAACATTCAGTACTTC.

This sequence joins TRBV12-3 or TRBV12-4 and TRBJ2-3, with D tentatively TRBD1 (6 bases). The CDR3 extends over 15 amino acids. Trimming removed 3 bases at V and 6 bases at J, with 16 bases between. CDR3 protein: CASSLSGQGMDTQYF. CDR3 sequence (DNA): TGTGCCAGCAGTTTGTCGGGGCAGGGGATGGATACGCAGTATTTT.

The chain links TRBV7-7 to TRBJ2-5; D gene unclear. The CDR3 has 13 residues. Germline assignment: CDR1 SSHAT and CDR2 FNYEAQ (reference sequence). Trimming took 2 bases from V and 4 from J, leaving 8 bases between them. CDR3 sequence (DNA): TGTGCCAGCAGCTTATATACGCGAGAGACCCAGTACTTC. Its protein is CASSLYTRETQYF.

This chain uses TRBV20-1 with TRBJ2-7, with 13 positions matching TRBD2. Germline lookup yields CDR1 DFQATT and CDR2 SNEGSKA (reference sequence). Trimming cost V 4 bases and J 0 bases; bases outside gene matches: 6. This CDR3 spans 16 amino acids. CDR3 in DNA: TGCAGTGCTATCGGACTAGCGGGAGCCCACTCCTACGAGCAGTACTTC. As protein: CSAIGLAGAHSYEQYF.

V and J are TRBV4-1 and TRBJ1-1; tentatively, D is TRBD1 (5 bases). The CDR3 runs to 16 residues. Germline V lookup: CDR1 MGHRA, CDR2 YSYEKL. V was trimmed by 2 bases and J by 4 bases, leaving 17 bases between them. CDR3 sequence reads: CASSQLGPRSGTEAFF. DNA of the CDR3: TGCGCCAGCAGCCAATTGGGACCTAGGTCGGGCACTGAAGCTTTCTTT.

This clonotype has more than one count but fewer than ten. The chain carries TRBV3-1 and TRBJ2-1, with TRBD2 matching 8 bases. Per the germline V gene, CDR1 is LGHDT and CDR2 is YNNKEL (reference sequence). Unmatched junction bases numbered 8, after V lost 4 bases and J lost 0 bases. CDR3 length: 17 amino acids. CDR3 sequence (DNA): TGTGCCAGCAGCCTCCTCAGCGGGGGCCTCTCCTACAATGAGCAGTTCTTC. It yields the protein CASSLLSGGLSYNEQFF.

The chain joins TRBV7-2 to TRBJ2-3, with 8 bases that match TRBD2. The junction had 2 bases not matched to a gene; V was cut back by 8 bases and J by 4 bases. Germline CDR1 and CDR2: SGHTA and FQGNSA. This CDR3 comprises 12 residues. The CDR3 DNA is TGTGCCAGCGTCGGGGGGGCAGATACGCAGTATTTT. This codes for CASVGGADTQYF.

This clonotype was recorded at least ten times. This chain links TRBV24-1 with TRBJ2-3; D remains unclear. Germline V lookup: CDR1 KGHDR, CDR2 SFDVKD. This CDR3 contains 14 residues. The V and J ends lost 5 bases and 2 bases respectively, with 10 bases between them. CDR3 region: CATSVSGSTDTQYF. In DNA, the CDR3 is TGTGCCACCAGTGTGTCAGGTTCCACAGATACGCAGTATTTT.

This clonotype was observed a few times. The V and J genes are TRBV11-2 and TRBJ2-1; 11 positions agree with TRBD2. Germline CDR1 SGHAT, CDR2 FQNNGV. Trimming cost V 3 bases and J 9 bases; bases outside gene matches: 10. The CDR3 is 16 amino acids. CDR3 loop: CASSLGTSGRVGEQFF. The DNA for the CDR3 is TGTGCCAGCAGCTTGGGGACTAGCGGCCGCGTGGGTGAGCAGTTCTTC.

The J gene is TRBJ2-7, the V gene TRBV5-5; D is perhaps TRBD1 (6 bases). V was pared by 6 bases and J by 1 base, with 17 bases between. Germline-derived CDR1 and CDR2 are SGHKS and YYEKEE (reference sequence). The CDR3 is 15 amino acids. The CDR3 protein is CASIRQATQSYEQYF. Written as DNA, the CDR3 is TGTGCCAGCATCCGACAGGCGACCCAGTCCTACGAGCAGTACTTC.

This clonotype was seen many times. The gene calls are TRBV7-3 and TRBJ2-1, with 8 nucleotides matching TRBD2. There are 15 residues in the CDR3. V dropped 4 bases and J dropped 3; count of bases not matched to a gene: 5. Germline V gives CDR1 SGHTA, CDR2 FQGTGA. The CDR3 DNA follows: TGTGCCAGCAGCTCCGCGGGGGGAAACTACAATGAGCAGTTCTTC. Translated: CASSSAGGNYNEQFF.

Regarding this clonotype: One junction end does not reproduce the germline sequence, and a read error may be involved. The chain combines TRBV29-1 with TRBJ2-3, with D possibly being TRBD1 (6 bases). From germline, CDR1 is SQVTM and CDR2 ANQGSEA. The CDR3 runs 13 residues. CDR3 bases: TGCAGCGTTGGGGGGCAGTACACAGATACGCAGTGTTTT. As protein: CSVGGQYTDTQCF.

The chain combines TRBV7-2 with TRBJ1-1; the match to TRBD1 covers 8 bases. The CDR3 sequence is 13 residues long. Germline loops: CDR1 SGHTA, CDR2 FQGNSA. With 7 bases clipped from V and 0 bases from J, the junction kept 1 base outside the gene matches. The CDR3 region has the DNA TGTGCCAGCATGACAGGGGTGAACACTGAAGCTTTCTTT. Translating it yields CASMTGVNTEAFF.

The chain combines TRBV7-9 with TRBJ2-5, with D maybe TRBD2 (6 bases). There are 15 residues in the CDR3. V gave up 2 bases and J gave up 5 bases, with 15 bases separating them. The V gene's germline CDR1 is SEHNR and CDR2 FQNEAQ (reference sequence). CDR3 loop: CASSLLGAGSETQYF. The CDR3 region has the DNA TGTGCCAGCAGCTTACTCGGCGCGGGGAGTGAGACCCAGTACTTC.

The CDR3 nucleotides are TGTGCCAGCAGTACCCCGGAGACTAACTATGGCTACACCTTC. Protein: CASSTPETNYGYTF. The genes are TRBV12-3 or TRBV12-4 and TRBJ1-2; no reliable D call. The CDR3 contains 14 residues. The V end was cut by 5 bases, the J end by 0 bases, with 10 bases between.

The chain joins TRBV5-1 to TRBJ2-1; a weak D match, TRBD2 (5 bases). V dropped 7 bases and J dropped 8 bases, with 10 bases sitting between them. From germline, CDR1 is SGHRS and CDR2 YFSETQ. The CDR3 totals 11 residues. This CDR3 reads CASELGHEQFF. The CDR3, as DNA: TGCGCCAGCGAACTAGGTCATGAGCAGTTCTTC.